These 19 T cell receptor beta chains were sequenced from one sample in a study of T cells in Graves' hyperthyroidism and ophthalmopathy. There were TCR beta CDR3 regions amplified from RNA transcripts. The HTBI primer set drove a first-round RT-PCR of the TCR CDR3. One entry per CDR3 protein results from TCRdb running MiXCR on the multiplex PCR reads. Of 500,000 to 650,000 distinct CDR3 sequences listed, 14% are singletons. The sequenced material came from blood. The receptors stem from a woman aged 40 to 50 with Graves' hyperthyroidism.

The V call is TRBV28, the J call TRBJ2-2; 7 bases are shared with TRBD1. V gave up 3 bases and J gave up 0 bases; unmatched junction bases: 10. The V gene's germline CDR1 is MDHEN and CDR2 SYDVKM. The CDR3 has 18 amino acids. The CDR3 DNA sequence: TGTGCCAGCAGTTTTCGAAGGTCCCAGGGGGCGAACACCGGGGAGCTGTTTTTT. Translating gives CASSFRRSQGANTGELFF.

The table lists this clonotype with many counts. The chain recombines TRBV20-1 with TRBJ1-1; 9 nucleotides agree with TRBD1. This CDR3 contains 14 residues. V shed 5 bases and J 0 bases; nucleotides not matched to a gene: 4. The germline gives CDR1 DFQATT, CDR2 SNEGSKA (reference sequence). Written as DNA, the CDR3 is TGCAGTGCTTACAGGGGGCCGCTGAACACTGAAGCTTTCTTT. Translation gives CSAYRGPLNTEAFF.

This clonotype was detected many times. The genes are TRBV11-2 and TRBJ2-3; TRBD1 might be the D (6 bases). V lost 3 bases to trimming and J lost 1 base, with 14 bases between them. Germline V gene lookup returns CDR1 SGHAT and CDR2 FQNNGV. This CDR3 is 16 amino acids long. The CDR3: CASSFVGQSGTDTQYF. The CDR3 DNA reads as TGTGCCAGCAGCTTCGTTGGACAGTCAGGCACAGATACGCAGTATTTT.

This clonotype was seen more than once but under ten times. The J gene is TRBJ1-2, the V gene TRBV6-1; perhaps TRBD1 as D (5 bases). The CDR3 length is 15 residues. Germline V gene sequence: CDR1 MNHNS, CDR2 SASEGT. V was trimmed by 6 bases and J by 0 bases, leaving 14 bases between them. Written as DNA, the CDR3 is TGTGCCAGCAGCCCCGACAGCAACCCTAACTATGGCTACACCTTC. Amino acids: CASSPDSNPNYGYTF.

This clonotype has more than one count but fewer than ten. This chain connects TRBV24-1 to TRBJ2-7; TRBD2 matches 12 bases. J lost 3 bases, V lost 4 bases, and 6 bases had no gene match. CDR1 is KGHDR, CDR2 SFDVKD, per germline. CDR3 length: 16 residues. Here the CDR3 DNA reads TGTGCCACCAGTGACTCCCGACTAGCGGGAGTCTACGAGCAGTACTTC. This translates into CATSDSRLAGVYEQYF.

The gene calls are TRBV5-5 and TRBJ2-5; 8 nucleotides line up with TRBD1. This CDR3 is 15 amino acids long. V trimming: 3 bases; J trimming: 4 bases; junction bases outside the gene matches: 8. CDR1 and CDR2 (germline): SGHKS, YYEKEE (reference sequence). The CDR3 DNA sequence: TGTGCCAGCAGCTGGGGACAGGCCGGGGGAGAGACCCAGTACTTC. This encodes CASSWGQAGGETQYF.

This CDR3 reads CASSLNHRGNRYGYTF. DNA of the CDR3: TGTGCCAGCAGTTTAAACCACAGGGGGAATAGATATGGCTACACCTTC. The rearrangement uses TRBV6-9 and TRBJ1-2; 8 positions agree with TRBD1. The V and J ends lost 4 bases and 5 bases, in that order; junction bases with no gene match: 12. CDR3 size: 16 residues. The germline V gene has CDR1 MNHGY and CDR2 SVAAGI.

V is TRBV12-3 or TRBV12-4 and J is TRBJ2-1; D is unclear. Trimming left V 4 bases short and J 7 bases short, with 5 bases between. This CDR3 comprises 11 residues. CDR3 DNA: TGTGCCAGCAGTTATGAAAATGAGCAGTTCTTC. As protein: CASSYENEQFF.

The chain is built from TRBV10-2 and TRBJ2-3, with TRBD2 identical over 8 bases. The CDR3 has 16 amino acids. Germline-derived CDR1 and CDR2 are WSHSY and SAAADI. J was trimmed by 0 bases and V by 7 bases; bases with no gene match: 9. The DNA of the CDR3 is TGCGCCAGCAAACCGATAGCGGGATCTAGCACAGATACGCAGTATTTT. This gives the protein CASKPIAGSSTDTQYF.

This clonotype was counted only a few times. The chain couples TRBV6-2 or TRBV6-3 to TRBJ2-5; 9 nucleotides line up with TRBD2. Germline-derived CDR1 and CDR2 are MNHEY and SVGEGT. V dropped 0 bases and J dropped 5; count of bases not matched to a gene: 4. The CDR3 is made up of 15 amino acids. The CDR3 here is CASSYSSGSFETQYF. CDR3 nucleotide sequence: TGTGCCAGCAGTTACTCTAGCGGGAGTTTTGAGACCCAGTACTTC.

There are many counts of this clonotype. The chain carries TRBV29-1 and TRBJ2-2; tentative D call: TRBD2 (6 bases). CDR1 is SQVTM, CDR2 ANQGSEA, per germline. This CDR3 has 16 amino acids. V was clipped by 1 base and J by 0 bases, with 12 bases between them. The CDR3 coding sequence is TGCAGCGTTGAAGTGTCGGGACTCCCGAACACCGGGGAGCTGTTTTTT. The encoded protein is CSVEVSGLPNTGELFF.

Many counts were recorded for this clonotype. The chain carries TRBV28 and TRBJ2-7; D uncertain. Germline CDR1 MDHEN, CDR2 SYDVKM. V was cut by 6 bases and J by 3 bases, with 9 bases left in between. This CDR3 has 12 residues. CDR3 in amino acids: CASSDWYYEQYF. The CDR3 DNA is TGTGCCAGCAGCGACTGGTACTACGAGCAGTACTTC.

As to this clonotype: Relative to the germline gene, one junction end is altered; a read error may explain this. This chain uses TRBV19 with TRBJ1-1, with D perhaps matching TRBD1 (6 bases). The CDR3 runs 12 residues. Germline V gene sequence: CDR1 LNHDA, CDR2 SQIVND (reference sequence). The CDR3 coding sequence is TGTGCCAATAGTGTGCTAGGGACAGAAGCTTTCTTT. The encoded protein is CANSVLGTEAFF.

There are a few counts of this clonotype. A much larger clone lies one base from this, so it may be a read error. The chain recombines TRBV6-9 with TRBJ1-1; unclear D gene. Trimming stripped 3 bases from V and 0 bases from J, with 8 bases between. Germline-derived CDR1 and CDR2 are MNHGY and SVAAGI. This CDR3 contains 14 residues. CDR3 in amino acids: CASSYSEMNTEAFF. The CDR3 DNA sequence: TGTGCCAGCAGTTACTCAGAGATGAACACTGAAGCTTTCTTT.

Many counts were recorded for this clonotype. The chain couples TRBV28 to TRBJ2-7, with a tentative D call TRBD2 (6 bases). Trimming removed 4 bases at V and 6 bases at J, with 13 bases between. CDR3 length: 13 residues. Germline values: CDR1 MDHEN, CDR2 SYDVKM. CDR3 nucleotide sequence: TGTGCCAGCAGTTCCTCGGGACTCCCCGAGCAGTACTTC. It is translated as CASSSSGLPEQYF.

This clonotype was picked up a small number of times. This chain uses TRBV12-3 or TRBV12-4 with TRBJ1-2, with TRBD1 identical over 8 bases. The CDR3 contains 15 residues. The junction had 1 base not matched to a gene; V was cut back by 0 bases and J by 1 base. The CDR3 nucleotides are TGTGCCAGCAGTTTAGCGGACAGGGATAACTATGGCTACACCTTC. It codes for CASSLADRDNYGYTF.

This clonotype was seen a single time. The chain is built from TRBV6-1 and TRBJ2-6; 11 bases agree with TRBD2. With 6 bases clipped from V and 0 bases from J, the junction kept 13 bases outside the gene matches. From germline, CDR1 is MNHNS and CDR2 SASEGT. The CDR3 runs 20 residues. This CDR3 reads CASSTTRLAGLSSGANVLTF. CDR3 bases: TGTGCCAGCAGCACCACCCGACTAGCGGGACTGTCCTCTGGGGCCAACGTCCTGACTTTC.

The sample holds many counts of this clonotype. The chain uses TRBV7-2 and TRBJ2-7, with 7 bases matching TRBD1. The CDR3 extends over 17 amino acids. V lost 0 bases, J lost 0 bases, and 8 bases stayed unmatched. CDR1 is SGHTA, CDR2 FQGNSA, per germline. The CDR3 nucleotides read TGTGCCAGCAGCTTAGCCCCCGGACAGGTTCCCTCCTACGAGCAGTACTTC. Protein product: CASSLAPGQVPSYEQYF.

This clonotype came up many times. This chain uses TRBV28 with TRBJ2-2; 10 nucleotides match TRBD2. V was pared by 6 bases and J by 1 base, with 11 bases of the junction left unmatched. Germline loops: CDR1 MDHEN, CDR2 SYDVKM. The CDR3 consists of 18 residues. This CDR3 is CASRTGTSVAVNTGELFF. CDR3 DNA: TGTGCCAGCAGGACCGGGACTAGCGTTGCCGTGAACACCGGGGAGCTGTTTTTT.